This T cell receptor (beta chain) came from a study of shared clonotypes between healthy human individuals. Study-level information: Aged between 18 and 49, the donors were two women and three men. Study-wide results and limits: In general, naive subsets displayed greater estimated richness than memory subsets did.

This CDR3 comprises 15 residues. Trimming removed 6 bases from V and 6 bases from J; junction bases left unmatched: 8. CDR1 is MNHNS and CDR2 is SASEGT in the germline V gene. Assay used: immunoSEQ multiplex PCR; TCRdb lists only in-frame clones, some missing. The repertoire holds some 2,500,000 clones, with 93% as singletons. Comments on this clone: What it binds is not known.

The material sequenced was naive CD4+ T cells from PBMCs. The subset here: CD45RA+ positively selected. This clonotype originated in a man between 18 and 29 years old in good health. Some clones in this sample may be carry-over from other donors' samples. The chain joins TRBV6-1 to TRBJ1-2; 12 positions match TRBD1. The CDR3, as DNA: TGTGCCAGCAGCCCCGGGACAGGGGGCTTGGATGGCTACACCTTC. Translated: CASSPGTGGLDGYTF.